Below are 23 T cell receptor beta chains sequenced from a single sample in a study of T cell responses to AZD1222 COVID-19 vaccine. TCRdb keeps only in-frame clones here, not all; method: immunoSEQ multiplex PCR. The data contain just over 70,000 clones, 75% to 90% of them singletons. Here the sequenced sample was peripheral blood, taken on day 0 of AZD1222 vaccination. Receptor source: an adult in good health.

The V gene is TRBV30, the J gene TRBJ1-4; D uncertain. V shed 2 bases and J shed 0 bases, with 7 bases lying between them. Germline values: CDR1 GTSNPN, CDR2 SVGIG (reference sequence). The length of the CDR3 is 14 residues. CDR3 sequence reads: CAWSMTATNEKLFF. The CDR3 coding sequence is TGTGCCTGGAGTATGACGGCAACTAATGAAAAACTGTTTTTT.

The CDR3: CASSDRLAAPWSYEQYF. The CDR3 coding sequence is TGTGCCAGCAGTGATCGACTAGCGGCCCCGTGGTCCTACGAGCAGTACTTC. The J gene is TRBJ2-7, the V gene TRBV2; 9 bases align to TRBD2. Trimming took 3 bases from V and 1 from J; bases not matched to a gene: 10. Germline CDR1 reads SNHLY; CDR2 reads FYNNEI. CDR3 length: 17 residues.

This chain uses TRBV12-3 or TRBV12-4 with TRBJ1-4; D is perhaps TRBD1 (5 bases). This CDR3 contains 13 residues. The ends were cut back, 6 bases at V and 7 bases at J, with 12 bases in the middle. CDR3 amino acids: CASSLRVGEKLFF. The CDR3 DNA reads TGTGCCAGCAGCCTCAGGGTCGGTGAAAAACTGTTTTTT.

This rearrangement joins TRBV6-5 to TRBJ2-7, with D unclear. V lost 7 bases and J 3 bases, leaving 10 bases between the germline ends. Germline V gene data show CDR1 as MNHEY and CDR2 as SVGAGI. CDR3 size: 12 residues. The CDR3 DNA reads TGTGCCAGCACCGGCCAGCTCTACGAGCAGTACTTC. Translation gives CASTGQLYEQYF.

The chain is built from TRBV19 and TRBJ1-5; D perhaps matches TRBD1 (6 bases). This CDR3 has 14 residues. Trimming pared 8 bases from V and 4 bases from J, leaving 15 bases between. From germline, CDR1 is LNHDA and CDR2 SQIVND (reference sequence). CDR3 DNA sequence: TGTGCCAGTTCGGGGGCACGTGGGAATCAGCCCCAGCATTTT. Protein sequence: CASSGARGNQPQHF.

The V and J genes are TRBV11-2 and TRBJ2-7; D might be TRBD1 (5 bases). Germline CDR1 SGHAT, CDR2 FQNNGV. The CDR3 is 15 residues long. The V end lost 1 base, the J end lost 7 bases, and 17 bases lay between the germline ends. The CDR3 protein is CASSLAQGMAWEQYF. The CDR3 DNA follows: TGTGCCAGCAGCTTAGCGCAGGGTATGGCGTGGGAGCAGTACTTC.

The chain has TRBV6-5 and TRBJ2-1; D call uncertain. The germline CDR1 and CDR2 sequences are MNHEY and SVGAGI. V was clipped by 5 bases and J by 9 bases, with 14 bases between them. The CDR3 length is 13 residues. CDR3 sequence (DNA): TGTGCCAGCAGTATTATAGACTTTCCTGAGCAGTTCTTC. This codes for CASSIIDFPEQFF.

The chain carries TRBV7-6 and TRBJ1-6; D unresolved. The CDR3 is 13 amino acids. V was clipped by 1 base and J by 7 bases, with 5 bases between them. CDR1 is SGHVS and CDR2 is FNYEAQ in the germline V gene. CDR3 sequence reads: CASSLDGNSPLHF. In DNA, the CDR3 is TGTGCCAGCAGCTTAGACGGGAATTCACCCCTCCACTTT.

In its sample, this clone was seen once. The genes are TRBV7-2 and TRBJ2-1, with 8 bases that match TRBD2. CDR3 size: 17 residues. V dropped 3 bases and J dropped 5; count of bases not matched to a gene: 12. Germline V gives CDR1 SGHTA, CDR2 FQGNSA. The CDR3, as DNA: TGTGCCAGCAGCTTGGTGCCCCCCGGACTAGCCAACAATGAGCAGTTCTTC. Translating it yields CASSLVPPGLANNEQFF.

This clone turned up a few times. The V call is TRBV30, the J call TRBJ1-1; a possible D gene is TRBD1 (5 bases). Germline V gives CDR1 GTSNPN, CDR2 SVGIG (reference sequence). This CDR3 has 13 residues. Trimming pared 4 bases from V and 5 bases from J, leaving 14 bases between. In DNA form, the CDR3 reads TGTGCCTGGACCTCAGGGCAAGGGACTGAAGCTTTCTTT. Its translation: CAWTSGQGTEAFF.

The rearrangement uses TRBV5-6 and TRBJ1-5; TRBD1 matches 9 bases. This CDR3 comprises 14 residues. Trimming removed 0 bases from V and 5 bases from J; junction bases left unmatched: 0. Germline lookup yields CDR1 SGHDT and CDR2 YYEEEE. This chain's CDR3 is CASSLGQGDQPQHF. Written as DNA, the CDR3 is TGTGCCAGCAGCTTGGGACAGGGGGATCAGCCCCAGCATTTT.

In DNA form, the CDR3 reads TGTGCCAGCAGCTCCGAAAAGGGGAGCCAGCAGTTCTTC. Translated, it gives CASSSEKGSQQFF. The chain carries TRBV7-9 and TRBJ2-1; D is tentatively TRBD1 or TRBD2 (5 bases each). The CDR3 runs to 13 residues. Per the germline V gene, CDR1 is SEHNR and CDR2 is FQNEAQ (reference sequence). V lost 4 bases and J lost 11, with 15 bases in between.

The chain recombines TRBV15 with TRBJ2-1, with TRBD1 as a possible D gene (5 bases). Trimming left V 3 bases short and J 4 bases short, with 7 bases between. The germline V gene encodes CDR1 LNHNV and CDR2 YYDKDF (reference sequence). The CDR3 loop spans 13 amino acids. The CDR3 protein is CATSSPGYNEQFF. The CDR3 bases are TGTGCCACCAGCAGCCCAGGGTACAATGAGCAGTTCTTC.

Only one count was recorded for this clone. This chain links TRBV12-3 or TRBV12-4 with TRBJ1-1; no clear D. Trimming left V 6 bases short and J 3 bases short, with 5 bases between. The length of the CDR3 is 11 residues. CDR3 DNA: TGTGCCAGCAGATCCGACACTGAAGCTTTCTTT. Translated, it gives CASRSDTEAFF.

V usage is TRBV19 and J usage is TRBJ1-2; TRBD1 matches 8 bases. Looked up from germline, CDR1 is LNHDA and CDR2 is SQIVND (reference sequence). The junction had 8 bases not matched to a gene; V was cut back by 1 base and J by 4 bases. The CDR3 is made up of 16 amino acids. Written as DNA, the CDR3 is TGTGCCAGTAGTATAGGACCTGACAGGGGAAGCTATGGCTACACCTTC. The encoded protein is CASSIGPDRGSYGYTF. Filled out from reference TRBV19 and TRBJ1-2, the complete variable domain reads DGGITQSPKYLFRKEGQNVTLSCEQNLNHDAMYWYRQDPGQGLRLIYYSQIVNDFQKGDIAEGYSVSREKKESFPLTVTSAQKNPTAFYLCASSIGPDRGSYGYTFGSGTRLTVV.

The table lists this clone with a count of one. The V gene is TRBV5-1, the J gene TRBJ2-5; D uncertain. This CDR3 has 13 amino acids. The V end lost 2 bases, the J end lost 4 bases, and 9 bases lay between the germline ends. Germline CDR1 is SGHRS and CDR2 is YFSETQ. In DNA form, the CDR3 reads TGCGCCAGCAGCTTTTGGCTGGGAGAGACCCAGTACTTC. Residues: CASSFWLGETQYF.

This sequence joins TRBV3-1 (or the pseudogene TRBV3-2) and TRBJ2-5; TRBD1 or TRBD2 may be the D gene (6 bases each). There are 15 residues in the CDR3. Trimming removed 3 bases from V and 2 bases from J, with 13 bases in between. From germline, CDR1 is LGHDT and CDR2 YNNKEL (reference sequence). The CDR3 DNA follows: TGTGCCAGCAGCCACCCTCGGGGGCAGCAAGAGACCCAGTACTTC. Its protein product is CASSHPRGQQETQYF.

This chain joins TRBV21-1 and TRBJ1-1. TRBV21-1 is marked as a pseudogene. The CDR3 is made up of 18 amino acids. The DNA for the CDR3 is TGTGCCAGCAGCAAACGGAAAGACGGAGCCCGTGGGAACACTGAAGCTTTCTTT. Its translation: CASSKRKDGARGNTEAFF.

The table lists this clone with a count of one. The rearrangement uses TRBV18 and TRBJ2-3, with TRBD2 as a possible D gene (6 bases). Trimming took 2 bases from V and 2 from J, leaving 8 bases between them. Germline CDR1 reads KGHSH; CDR2 reads LQKENI. CDR3 length: 14 residues. CDR3 nucleotide sequence: TGTGCCAGCTCACCAAGGCGGGACACAGATACGCAGTATTTT. It specifies CASSPRRDTDTQYF.

This chain joins TRBV3-1 (or the pseudogene TRBV3-2) and TRBJ2-7, with 9 bases fitting TRBD1. The J segment lost 5 bases and the V segment lost 8 bases, leaving 4 bases of the junction unmatched. The germline V gene has CDR1 LGHDT and CDR2 YNNKEL (reference sequence). This CDR3 is built from 12 residues. As DNA, the CDR3 is TGTGCCAGCGAAGGACAGGGGAACGAGCAGTACTTC. This gives the protein CASEGQGNEQYF.

This clone occurred a few times. This rearrangement joins TRBV12-5 to TRBJ1-3; D may be TRBD1 (6 bases). Trimming removed 5 bases at V and 3 bases at J, with 14 bases between. The CDR3 has 15 amino acids. Looked up from germline, CDR1 is LGHNT and CDR2 is FRNRAP. DNA of the CDR3: TGTGCTAGTGGTCGCGGACAGACGGATGGAAACACCATATATTTT. It is translated as CASGRGQTDGNTIYF.

The chain recombines TRBV9 with TRBJ2-2; TRBD2 aligns across 9 bases. Germline V gene data show CDR1 as SGDLS and CDR2 as YYNGEE. V lost 4 bases and J lost 5; bases outside the gene matches: 12. The CDR3 is made up of 17 amino acids. The CDR3 sequence is CASSSGPLAGKTGELFF. CDR3 bases: TGTGCCAGCAGCTCCGGTCCCCTAGCGGGGAAGACCGGGGAGCTGTTTTTT.

Points on this clone: Being one base from a much bigger clone, this may be a read error. The chain combines TRBV5-4 with TRBJ2-7; possibly TRBD2 for D (7 bases). Trimming removed 3 bases from V and 9 bases from J, with 25 bases in between. The CDR3 has 16 amino acids. Germline assignment: CDR1 SGHNT and CDR2 YYREEE (reference sequence). The CDR3 DNA is TGTGCCAGCAGCTCGACCCGGGACGTCCGGGGGGCAGGGCAGTACTTC. It yields the protein CASSSTRDVRGAGQYF.